This passage covers 32 T cell receptor beta chains from one sample sequenced in a study of cytomegalovirus exposure and HLA in healthy donors. The study ran its PCR with 60 Vbeta and 13 Jbeta primers. Here immunoSEQ multiplex PCR was the method, and the copy in TCRdb shows in-frame clones only, minus some. Among approximately 89,000 clones listed, approximately 80% were seen once. Sequencing input: PBMCs. These receptors came from a man under 40 in good health and CMV-seronegative.

With respect to this clone: Compared with germline, one end of the junction differs, possibly owing to a read error. The chain recombines TRBV7-9 with TRBJ2-7; the match to TRBD1 covers 9 bases. Germline-derived CDR1 and CDR2 are SEHNR and FQNEAQ (reference sequence). The CDR3 totals 16 residues. CDR3 region: CSSSFRPGTGTYEQYF. The CDR3 DNA sequence: TGTTCCAGCAGCTTTCGTCCCGGGACAGGGACCTACGAGCAGTACTTC. The full variable domain, in which reference TRBV7-9 and TRBJ2-7 provide the parts outside the CDR3, is DTGVSQNPRHKITKRGQNVTFRCDPISEHNRLYWYRQTLGQGPEFLTYFQNEAQLEKSRLLSDRFSAERPKGSFSTLEIQRTEQGDSAMYLCSSSFRPGTGTYEQYFGPGTRLTVT.

The genes are TRBV10-1 and TRBJ2-7; TRBD1 matches 9 bases. The germline gives CDR1 WNHNN, CDR2 SYGVQD (reference sequence). Trimming took 6 bases from V and 4 from J; bases not matched to a gene: 10. The CDR3 is 15 residues long. This CDR3 is CASSPGGQGRYEQYF. The CDR3 bases are TGCGCCAGCAGCCCCGGGGGACAGGGTCGGTACGAGCAGTACTTC.

This clone came up a few times. This chain uses TRBV4-3 with TRBJ2-3; 13 nucleotides align to TRBD2. Germline CDR1 reads LGHNA; CDR2 reads YSLEER. There are 18 residues in the CDR3. V was clipped by 4 bases and J by 2 bases; unmatched bases: 9. The CDR3 is CASSLRETSGGSTDTQYF. The CDR3 nucleotides read TGCGCCAGCAGCCTCAGAGAGACTAGCGGGGGGTCCACAGATACGCAGTATTTT.

The chain carries TRBV4-2 and TRBJ1-1, with no clear D. V gave up 7 bases and J gave up 9 bases, with 15 bases separating them. From germline, CDR1 is LGHNA and CDR2 YNFKEQ. The CDR3 has 12 residues. CDR3 loop: CASNPGGLKAFF. CDR3 coding DNA: TGTGCCAGCAACCCGGGAGGACTGAAAGCTTTCTTT.

The V call is TRBV7-2, the J call TRBJ1-6; D is undetermined. V was clipped by 2 bases and J by 5 bases, with 10 bases between them. The CDR3 has 15 residues. Germline V lookup: CDR1 SGHTA, CDR2 FQGNSA. CDR3 sequence: CASSLSAGDNSPLHF. The DNA of the CDR3 is TGTGCCAGCAGCTTATCAGCCGGGGATAATTCACCCCTCCACTTT.

The chain links TRBV19 to TRBJ2-7; 7 bases line up with TRBD1. With 10 bases clipped from V and 2 bases from J, the junction kept 8 bases outside the gene matches. The CDR3 extends over 13 amino acids. The V gene's germline CDR1 is LNHDA and CDR2 SQIVND (reference sequence). The CDR3 nucleotides are TGTGCCACCTCCGGGACAGCAGCCTACGAGCAGTACTTC. It specifies CATSGTAAYEQYF.

CDR3 in DNA: TGTGCCAGCAGCCCTTTCTTCCCAGCGGGAGGTATAAATGAGCAGTTCTTC. Its protein is CASSPFFPAGGINEQFF. The chain employs TRBV14 and TRBJ2-1; 9 nucleotides agree with TRBD2. Trimming at V came to 4 bases and at J to 7 bases, leaving 14 bases not matched to a gene. The CDR3 has 17 residues. The germline CDR1 and CDR2 sequences are SGHDN and FVKESK.

The V call is TRBV18, the J call TRBJ2-2, with TRBD1 matching 7 bases. J lost 6 bases, V lost 3 bases, and 13 bases had no gene match. Germline V gene sequence: CDR1 KGHSH, CDR2 LQKENI. The CDR3 totals 17 residues. Here the CDR3 reads CASSPDRFSSNPGELFF. For the CDR3, the DNA is TGTGCCAGCTCACCGGACAGGTTCTCTAGCAACCCCGGGGAGCTGTTTTTT.

The chain joins TRBV5-6 to TRBJ1-2; TRBD1 matches at 7 bases. The germline V gene has CDR1 SGHDT and CDR2 YYEEEE. CDR3 length equals 14 residues. The V and J ends lost 2 bases and 4 bases, in that order; junction bases with no gene match: 5. The CDR3 reads CASSLDRASYGYTF. The CDR3 DNA sequence: TGTGCCAGCAGCTTAGACAGGGCCTCCTATGGCTACACCTTC.

This clone has just a few counts. This chain joins TRBV6-6 and TRBJ2-5, with 10 bases matching TRBD1. The CDR3 runs to 16 residues. J was trimmed by 5 bases and V by 2 bases; bases with no gene match: 8. Germline V gene sequence: CDR1 MNHNY, CDR2 SVGAGI (reference sequence). CDR3 protein: CASSYPGTGVGETQYF. The DNA of the CDR3 is TGTGCCAGCAGTTACCCCGGGACAGGGGTGGGGGAGACCCAGTACTTC.

This clone occurred a few times. The V gene is TRBV5-1, the J gene TRBJ1-2, with TRBD1 matching 12 bases. V lost 4 bases to trimming and J lost 8 bases; unmatched junction nucleotides: 6. CDR1 is SGHRS and CDR2 is YFSETQ in the germline V gene. The CDR3 runs to 14 residues. The CDR3 DNA reads TGCGCCAGCAGCCCGGGACAGGGGGCAATAGGCTACACCTTC. It is translated as CASSPGQGAIGYTF.

In its sample, this clone was seen once. This chain connects TRBV5-4 to TRBJ2-5; possible D gene TRBD2, 5 bases. The CDR3 sequence is 12 residues long. V lost 4 bases, J lost 5 bases, and 9 bases lay in between. Germline CDR1 SGHNT, CDR2 YYREEE (reference sequence). For the CDR3, the DNA is TGTGCCAGCAGCACCCGGAGGGAGACCCAGTACTTC. This sequence encodes CASSTRRETQYF.

The chain employs TRBV7-9 and TRBJ1-5; 9 nucleotides line up with TRBD1. The CDR3 contains 17 residues. V lost 3 bases to trimming and J lost 2 bases; unmatched junction nucleotides: 8. Per germline, CDR1 SEHNR and CDR2 FQNEAQ (reference sequence). The CDR3: CASSLVQGATGNQPQHF. For the CDR3, the DNA is TGTGCCAGCAGCTTGGTACAGGGGGCGACGGGCAATCAGCCCCAGCATTTT.

This chain uses TRBV28 with TRBJ1-2; D may be TRBD1 (6 bases). V was pared by 6 bases and J by 0 bases, with 11 bases between. The germline V gene encodes CDR1 MDHEN and CDR2 SYDVKM. CDR3 length: 14 residues. CDR3 sequence reads: CASRLDSSNYGYTF. The CDR3 nucleotides read TGTGCCAGCAGGCTGGACAGCTCTAACTATGGCTACACCTTC.

The rearrangement links TRBV19 to TRBJ1-5, with 7 bases identical to TRBD1. The junction had 9 bases not matched to a gene; V was cut back by 7 bases and J by 0 bases. Looked up from germline, CDR1 is LNHDA and CDR2 is SQIVND (reference sequence). The CDR3 covers 16 residues. The CDR3 is CASTEGQLYSNQPQHF. The CDR3 bases are TGTGCCAGTACCGAGGGACAGCTTTATAGCAATCAGCCCCAGCATTTT.

The CDR3 DNA sequence: TGTGCCTGGAGTTTTCCCTTCCCTTACGAGCAGTACTTC. Amino acids: CAWSFPFPYEQYF. The rearrangement joins TRBV30 to TRBJ2-7; the D is unclear. This CDR3 comprises 13 residues. Germline assignment: CDR1 GTSNPN and CDR2 SVGIG (reference sequence). Trimming left V 2 bases short and J 4 bases short, with 12 bases between.

The rearrangement uses TRBV7-2 and TRBJ2-1; possibly TRBD1 for D (6 bases). The CDR3 has 15 residues. V was shortened by 5 bases and J by 4 bases, with 15 bases between the two germline ends. The germline gives CDR1 SGHTA, CDR2 FQGNSA. Here the CDR3 reads CASSPPGTTYNEQFF. The CDR3, as DNA: TGTGCCAGCAGCCCTCCCGGGACAACTTACAATGAGCAGTTCTTC.

The V and J genes are TRBV6-5 and TRBJ1-2; 7 bases map to TRBD1. This CDR3 region has 15 residues. V shed 2 bases, J shed 4 bases, and the junction held 7 bases outside the gene matches. Germline-derived CDR1 and CDR2 are MNHEY and SVGAGI. CDR3 loop: CASSYTGQSTYGYTF. Here the CDR3 DNA reads TGTGCCAGCAGTTACACGGGACAGTCAACCTATGGCTACACCTTC.

V and J are TRBV5-4 and TRBJ1-2; tentatively, D is TRBD1 (5 bases). The V gene's germline CDR1 is SGHNT and CDR2 YYREEE (reference sequence). CDR3 length equals 14 residues. Trimming removed 2 bases at V and 2 bases at J, with 10 bases between. The CDR3 nucleotides are TGTGCCAGCAGCTTTGCAGGGCAAAACTATGGCTACACCTTC. Translated, it gives CASSFAGQNYGYTF.

The genes are TRBV6-5 and TRBJ2-7; possibly TRBD2 for D (5 bases). The CDR3 has 14 amino acids. Trimming stripped 2 bases from V and 7 bases from J, with 15 bases between. CDR1 is MNHEY and CDR2 is SVGAGI in the germline V gene. CDR3 nucleotides: TGTGCCAGCAGTTACAGGGCAAAACGGGGTGAGCAGTACTTC. It specifies CASSYRAKRGEQYF.

The chain carries TRBV18 and TRBJ1-4; 9 bases map to TRBD1. Trimming at V came to 2 bases and at J to 5 bases, leaving 3 bases not matched to a gene. Germline V gene sequence: CDR1 KGHSH, CDR2 LQKENI. The CDR3 totals 15 residues. Here the CDR3 DNA reads TGTGCCAGCTCACCAGCCGGGACAGGGAATGAAAAACTGTTTTTT. Translating it yields CASSPAGTGNEKLFF.

The V gene is TRBV28, the J gene TRBJ1-1; D ambiguous. CDR1 is MDHEN and CDR2 is SYDVKM in the germline V gene. CDR3 size: 18 residues. The V gene lost 3 bases and the J gene lost 0 bases, with 20 bases spanning the gap. CDR3 protein: CASSFSAPRRPMNTEAFF. CDR3 sequence (DNA): TGTGCCAGCAGTTTTTCCGCCCCCCGGCGGCCCATGAACACTGAAGCTTTCTTT.

With respect to this clone: The junction departs from germline at one end; a sequencing error may be responsible. V is TRBV5-1 and J is TRBJ1-2, with 11 bases lining up with TRBD1. CDR3 length: 14 residues. Germline V gene lookup returns CDR1 SGHRS and CDR2 YFSETQ. CDR3 nucleotide sequence: TGCGCCAACAGCGGTGGACAGGGGGCGTATGGCTACACCTTC. Amino acids: CANSGGQGAYGYTF.

The V call is TRBV28, the J call TRBJ2-3, with 7 bases matching TRBD1. This CDR3 is 17 amino acids long. The germline V gene encodes CDR1 MDHEN and CDR2 SYDVKM. The J segment lost 2 bases and the V segment lost 2 bases, leaving 10 bases of the junction unmatched. The CDR3, as DNA: TGTGCCAGCAGTTTACGACTCACAGGGGTGTCCACAGATACGCAGTATTTT. Its translation: CASSLRLTGVSTDTQYF.

This chain links TRBV7-9 with TRBJ1-2, with 7 positions matching TRBD1. Germline values: CDR1 SEHNR, CDR2 FQNEAQ (reference sequence). The CDR3 has 13 amino acids. V gave up 6 bases and J gave up 4 bases; unmatched junction bases: 5. For the CDR3, the DNA is TGTGCCAGCAGTCACCGGGACAGCTATGGCTACACCTTC. This encodes CASSHRDSYGYTF.

The chain uses TRBV27 and TRBJ1-5, with 8 bases aligning to TRBD1. The length of the CDR3 is 18 residues. In germline, CDR1 is MNHEY, CDR2 SMNVEV (reference sequence). Trimming cost V 0 bases and J 6 bases; bases outside gene matches: 13. The CDR3 sequence is CASSLSPGDRGGGQPQHF. The CDR3 coding sequence is TGTGCCAGCAGTTTATCCCCTGGAGACAGGGGTGGTGGTCAGCCCCAGCATTTT.

The chain employs TRBV5-4 and TRBJ1-2; D gene ambiguous. The length of the CDR3 is 12 residues. Germline lookup yields CDR1 SGHNT and CDR2 YYREEE (reference sequence). Trimming took off 8 bases at V and 3 bases at J, with 11 bases between the two ends. The CDR3 DNA reads as TGTGCCAGTTCCCTGGCGGACTATGGCTACACCTTC. It yields the protein CASSLADYGYTF.

This chain connects TRBV11-2 to TRBJ2-6; 15 positions match TRBD2. The germline gives CDR1 SGHAT, CDR2 FQNNGV. Unmatched junction bases numbered 6, after V lost 0 bases and J lost 3 bases. The CDR3 totals 20 residues. This chain's CDR3 is CASSLESGLAGGLGANVLTF. The CDR3 DNA sequence: TGTGCCAGCAGCTTAGAATCCGGACTAGCGGGGGGGCTTGGGGCCAACGTCCTGACTTTC.

This clone has only a few counts. This chain joins TRBV28 and TRBJ2-7, with 7 bases lining up with TRBD2. The CDR3 extends over 14 amino acids. CDR1 MDHEN and CDR2 SYDVKM come from the germline V gene. The J segment lost 6 bases and the V segment lost 1 base, leaving 6 bases of the junction unmatched. This chain's CDR3 is CASSLSSPGGEQYF. Written as DNA, the CDR3 is TGTGCCAGCAGTTTATCCAGCCCGGGGGGCGAGCAGTACTTC.

The chain couples TRBV5-1 to TRBJ2-7; D gene unclear. Germline V lookup: CDR1 SGHRS, CDR2 YFSETQ. Trimming took 1 base from V and 0 from J, leaving 8 bases between them. The CDR3 is 14 amino acids. The CDR3 protein is CASSLITASYEQYF. The CDR3 DNA is TGCGCCAGCAGCTTGATCACAGCCTCCTACGAGCAGTACTTC.

V and J are TRBV2 and TRBJ2-7; D perhaps matches TRBD1 (6 bases). This CDR3 has 12 amino acids. V was shortened by 7 bases and J by 1 base, with 8 bases between the two germline ends. Germline lookup yields CDR1 SNHLY and CDR2 FYNNEI. CDR3 sequence: CASNRESYEQYF. In nucleotides, the CDR3 is TGTGCCAGCAACAGGGAATCCTACGAGCAGTACTTC.

The CDR3 sequence is CSVEEQAYGYTF. CDR3 sequence (DNA): TGCAGCGTTGAAGAACAGGCCTATGGCTACACCTTC. The chain carries TRBV29-1 and TRBJ1-2; D may be TRBD1 (5 bases). The length of the CDR3 is 12 residues. The V and J ends lost 0 bases and 4 bases respectively, with 6 bases between them. Germline CDR1 is SQVTM and CDR2 is ANQGSEA.